This TCR beta chain was sequenced in a study of blood T cell repertoires in COVID-19. Generated by immunoSEQ multiplex PCR, the TCRdb table keeps only in-frame clones and is missing some. The data hold tens of thousands of clones, with about four fifths observed a single time. The CDR3 is made up of 16 amino acids. V was cut by 4 bases and J by 1 base, with 14 bases left in between. Germline V CDR1 and CDR2: SGHVS, FQNEAQ. The receptor comes from a human donor in a cohort sampled during active COVID-19. Sequencing was done on a sample of peripheral blood. The V call is TRBV7-8, the J call TRBJ2-1, with D hard to call. In DNA form, the CDR3 reads TGTGCCAGCAGCTACCCTCCTTGGCAGTCCTACAATGAGCAGTTCTTC. Its translation is CASSYPPWQSYNEQFF.